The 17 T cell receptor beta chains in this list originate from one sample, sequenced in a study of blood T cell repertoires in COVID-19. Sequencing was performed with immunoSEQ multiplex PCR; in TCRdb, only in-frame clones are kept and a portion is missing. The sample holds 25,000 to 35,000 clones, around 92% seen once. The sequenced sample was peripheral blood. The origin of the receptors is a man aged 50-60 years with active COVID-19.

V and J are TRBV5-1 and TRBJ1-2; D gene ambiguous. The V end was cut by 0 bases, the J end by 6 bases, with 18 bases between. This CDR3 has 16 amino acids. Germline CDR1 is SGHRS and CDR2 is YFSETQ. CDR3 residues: CASSLVSQAHRNGYTF. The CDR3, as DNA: TGCGCCAGCAGCTTGGTGAGTCAGGCGCATAGGAATGGCTACACCTTC. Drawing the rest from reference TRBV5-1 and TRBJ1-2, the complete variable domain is KAGVTQTPRYLIKTRGQQVTLSCSPISGHRSVSWYQQTPGQGLQFLFEYFSETQRNKGNFPGRFSGRQFSNSRSEMNVSTLELGDSALYLCASSLVSQAHRNGYTFGSGTRLTVV.

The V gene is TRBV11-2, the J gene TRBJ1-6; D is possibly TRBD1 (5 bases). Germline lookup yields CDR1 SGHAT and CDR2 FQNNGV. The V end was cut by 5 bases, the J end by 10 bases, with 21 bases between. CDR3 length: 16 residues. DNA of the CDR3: TGTGCCAGCAGCCTTTCTGCTGGGGGGACGGGGTCACCCCTCCACTTT. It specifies CASSLSAGGTGSPLHF.

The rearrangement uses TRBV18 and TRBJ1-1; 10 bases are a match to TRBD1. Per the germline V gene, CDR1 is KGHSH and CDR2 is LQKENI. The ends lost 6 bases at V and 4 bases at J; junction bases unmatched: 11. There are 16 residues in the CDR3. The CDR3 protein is CASSLEPGQGFTEAFF. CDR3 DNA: TGTGCCAGCTCCCTAGAACCGGGACAGGGGTTCACTGAAGCTTTCTTT.

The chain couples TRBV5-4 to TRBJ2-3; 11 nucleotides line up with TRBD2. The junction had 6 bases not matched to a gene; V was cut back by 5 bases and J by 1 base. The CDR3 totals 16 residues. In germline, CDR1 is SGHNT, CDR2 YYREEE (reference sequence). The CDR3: CASSLTSGVRTDTQYF. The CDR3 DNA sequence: TGTGCCAGCAGTTTGACTAGCGGGGTCCGCACAGATACGCAGTATTTT.

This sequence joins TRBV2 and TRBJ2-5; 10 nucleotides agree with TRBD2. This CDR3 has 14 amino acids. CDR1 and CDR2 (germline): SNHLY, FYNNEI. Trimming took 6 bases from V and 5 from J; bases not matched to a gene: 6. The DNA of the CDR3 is TGTGCCAGCAGACAGCGGGAGGGCCGGGAGACCCAGTACTTC. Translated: CASRQREGRETQYF.

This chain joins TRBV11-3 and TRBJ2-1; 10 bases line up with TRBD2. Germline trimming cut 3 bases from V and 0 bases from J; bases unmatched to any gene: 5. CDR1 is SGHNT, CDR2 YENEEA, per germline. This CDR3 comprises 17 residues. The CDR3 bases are TGTGCCAGCAGCTTCAGAGAGCGGGGGGGCTCCTACAATGAGCAGTTCTTC. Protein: CASSFRERGGSYNEQFF.

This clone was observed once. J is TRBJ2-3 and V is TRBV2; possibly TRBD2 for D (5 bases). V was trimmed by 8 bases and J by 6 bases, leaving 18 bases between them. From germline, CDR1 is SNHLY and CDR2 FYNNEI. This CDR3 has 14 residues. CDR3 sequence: CASSKGGSRDTQYF. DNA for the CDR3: TGTGCCAGCTCGAAGGGCGGGTCTAGGGATACGCAGTATTTT.

The CDR3 reads CASSFYSRGGDYEQYF. The CDR3 DNA is TGTGCCAGCAGCTTCTATTCGCGCGGGGGAGACTACGAGCAGTACTTC. This chain links TRBV5-6 with TRBJ2-7; 7 nucleotides align to TRBD2. The CDR3 consists of 16 residues. The germline CDR1 and CDR2 sequences are SGHDT and YYEEEE. J was trimmed by 3 bases and V by 2 bases; bases with no gene match: 11.

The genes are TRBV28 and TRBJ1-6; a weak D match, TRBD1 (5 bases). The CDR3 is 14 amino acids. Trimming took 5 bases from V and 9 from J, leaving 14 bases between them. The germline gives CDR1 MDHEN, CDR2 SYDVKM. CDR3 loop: CASSLPGGASPLHF. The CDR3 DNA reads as TGTGCCAGCAGTCTCCCGGGTGGGGCTTCACCCCTCCACTTT.

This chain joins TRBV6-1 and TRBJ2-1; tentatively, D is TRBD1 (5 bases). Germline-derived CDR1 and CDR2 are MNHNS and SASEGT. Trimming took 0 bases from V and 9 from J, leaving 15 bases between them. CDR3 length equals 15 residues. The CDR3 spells CASSEAAAGQPEQFF. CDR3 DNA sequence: TGTGCCAGCAGTGAAGCGGCGGCCGGACAACCTGAGCAGTTCTTC.

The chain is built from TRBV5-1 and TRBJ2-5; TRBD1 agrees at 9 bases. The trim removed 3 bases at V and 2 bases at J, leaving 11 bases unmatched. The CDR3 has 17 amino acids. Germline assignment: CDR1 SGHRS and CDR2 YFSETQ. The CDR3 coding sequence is TGCGCCAGCAGCTCGCGGGGACAGGGTGATTCGCAAGAGACCCAGTACTTC. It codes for CASSSRGQGDSQETQYF.

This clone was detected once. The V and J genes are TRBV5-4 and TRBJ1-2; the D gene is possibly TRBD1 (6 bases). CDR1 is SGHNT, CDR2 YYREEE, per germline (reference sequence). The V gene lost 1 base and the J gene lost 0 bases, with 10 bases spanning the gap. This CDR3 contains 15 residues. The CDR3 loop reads CASSLSTGANYGYTF. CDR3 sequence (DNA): TGTGCCAGCAGCTTGTCGACAGGAGCTAACTATGGCTACACCTTC.

The CDR3: CASSPGLAGGRHEQYF. CDR3 in DNA: TGTGCCAGCAGCCCGGGACTAGCGGGGGGGCGCCACGAGCAGTACTTC. The chain uses TRBV11-3 and TRBJ2-7, with 16 bases aligning to TRBD2. The CDR3 length is 16 residues. The V gene's germline CDR1 is SGHNT and CDR2 YENEEA. V dropped 5 bases and J dropped 5; count of bases not matched to a gene: 6. Complete variable domain (other parts from reference TRBV11-3 and TRBJ2-7): EAGVVQSPRYKIIEKKQPVAFWCNPISGHNTLYWYLQNLGQGPELLIRYENEEAVDDSQLPKDRFSAERLKGVDSTLKIQPAELGDSAVYLCASSPGLAGGRHEQYFGPGTRLTVT.

DNA of the CDR3: TGTGCCAGCAGACCTAGGGGGGAGGGGGGAGATACGCAGTATTTT. Translation: CASRPRGEGGDTQYF. This chain joins TRBV6-6 and TRBJ2-3, with D possibly matching TRBD2 (7 bases). The CDR3 runs to 15 residues. Deletions cut 6 bases from V and 5 bases from J, with 18 bases between. Germline CDR1 and CDR2: MNHNY and SVGAGI (reference sequence).

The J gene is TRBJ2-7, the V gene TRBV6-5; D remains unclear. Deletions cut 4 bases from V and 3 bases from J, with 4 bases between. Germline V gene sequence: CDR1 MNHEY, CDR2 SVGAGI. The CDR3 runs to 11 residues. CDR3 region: CASSLNYEQYF. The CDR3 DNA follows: TGTGCCAGCAGTTTAAACTACGAGCAGTACTTC.

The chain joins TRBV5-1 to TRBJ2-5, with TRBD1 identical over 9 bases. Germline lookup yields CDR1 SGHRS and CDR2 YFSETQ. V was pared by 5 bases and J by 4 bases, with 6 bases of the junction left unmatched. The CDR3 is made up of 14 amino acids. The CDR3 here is CASRPGTGTETQYF. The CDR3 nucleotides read TGCGCCAGCAGGCCCGGGACAGGGACAGAGACCCAGTACTTC.

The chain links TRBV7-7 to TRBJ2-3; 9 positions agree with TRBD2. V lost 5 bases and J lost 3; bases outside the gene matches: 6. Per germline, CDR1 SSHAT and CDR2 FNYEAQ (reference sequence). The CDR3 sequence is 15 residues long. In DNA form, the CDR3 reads TGTGCCAGCAGCCTTAGCGGGAGCGTAACAGATACGCAGTATTTT. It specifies CASSLSGSVTDTQYF.